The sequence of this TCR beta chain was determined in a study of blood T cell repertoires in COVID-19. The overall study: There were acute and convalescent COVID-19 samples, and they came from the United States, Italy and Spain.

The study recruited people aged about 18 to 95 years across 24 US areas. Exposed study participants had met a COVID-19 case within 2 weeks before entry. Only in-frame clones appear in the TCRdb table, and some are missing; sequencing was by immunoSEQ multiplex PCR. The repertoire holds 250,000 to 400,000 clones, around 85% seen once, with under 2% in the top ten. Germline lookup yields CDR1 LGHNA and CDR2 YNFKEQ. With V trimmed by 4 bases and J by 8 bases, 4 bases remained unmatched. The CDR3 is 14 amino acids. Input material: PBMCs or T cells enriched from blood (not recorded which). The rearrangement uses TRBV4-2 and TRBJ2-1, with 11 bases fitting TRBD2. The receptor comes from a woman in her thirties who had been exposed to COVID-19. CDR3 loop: CASSLNSGGDEQFF. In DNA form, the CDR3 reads TGTGCCAGCAGCCTGAATAGCGGGGGGGATGAGCAGTTCTTC.